The rows below give T cell receptor beta chains drawn from one sample of a study of cytomegalovirus exposure and HLA in healthy donors. Generated by immunoSEQ multiplex PCR, the TCRdb table keeps only in-frame clones and is missing some. This table holds approximately 70,000 clones, more than 70% found once. Sequenced material: PBMCs. These receptors were obtained from a woman in her 40s in good health and CMV-seropositive. Each CDR3 is given with its conserved first and last residue. A D gene is named only where the DNA matches it firmly. The size of a clone is reported for some rows only, either as once, few or many, or as a class for expanded clones.

v_call	j_call	d_call	cdr3_length	clone_size	cdr3_nt	cdr3_aa
TRBV19	TRBJ2-7	-	13	-	TGTGCCAGTAAGAGCGTCAGCTCCTACGAGCAGTACTTC	CASKSVSSYEQYF
TRBV5-4	TRBJ2-3	-	14	-	TGTGCCAGCAGCCAGGACAGTATTACAGATACGCAGTATTTT	CASSQDSITDTQYF
TRBV7-2	TRBJ1-2	-	14	-	TGTGCCAGCAGCTCGGAGGGCAGGGACCCACGACACACCTTC	CASSSEGRDPRHTF
TRBV6-1	TRBJ2-7	TRBD1	16	few	TGTGCCAGCAGTGGGCTAGGACAGGAGTTCTCCTACGAGCAGTACTTC	CASSGLGQEFSYEQYF
TRBV21-1	TRBJ2-7	-	17	-	TGTGCCAGCAGCAAAGGAAGGACAGGGCCTAGCTCCTACGAGCAGTACTTC	CASSKGRTGPSSYEQYF
TRBV5-1	TRBJ1-1	TRBD1	14	-	TGCGCCAGCAGCTTCAGACAGGGTGACACTGAAGCTTTCTTT	CASSFRQGDTEAFF
TRBV4-1	TRBJ1-2	TRBD1	16	-	TGCGCCAGCAGCCCGGGACGGGACAGCGATTTCTATGGCTACACCTTC	CASSPGRDSDFYGYTF
TRBV6-1	TRBJ1-1	-	11	-	TGTGCCAGCAGAACGACAGCCAAAGCTTTCTTT	CASRTTAKAFF
TRBV28	TRBJ1-2	-	14	-	TGTGCCAGCAGTTTATGGTCAGGGGACTATGGCTACACCTTC	CASSLWSGDYGYTF
TRBV19	TRBJ1-5	TRBD1	14	-	TGTGCCAGTAGTCAGGGACAGGGCTATCAGCCCCAGCATTTT	CASSQGQGYQPQHF
TRBV4-2	TRBJ1-1	TRBD1	17	-	TGTGCCAGCAGCCAAGAAGTTTGGGACAGCTTGAACACTGAAGCTTTCTTT	CASSQEVWDSLNTEAFF
TRBV5-6	TRBJ1-2	TRBD1	15	medium-sized	TGTGCCAGCAGCTTTGGGGACAGGGTATACTATGGCTACACCTTC	CASSFGDRVYYGYTF
TRBV18	TRBJ1-4	-	17	-	TGTGCCAGCTCACCTCCATGGCCCGACAGGCCGGGTGAAAAACTGTTTTTT	CASSPPWPDRPGEKLFF
TRBV5-1	TRBJ2-5	TRBD2	14	-	TGCGCCAGCAGCTTGAGGACTAGCGTGGAGACCCAGTACTTC	CASSLRTSVETQYF
TRBV5-1	TRBJ1-3	-	15	-	TGCGCCAGCAGCTTAACAGGCAGCTCTGGAAACACCATATATTTT	CASSLTGSSGNTIYF